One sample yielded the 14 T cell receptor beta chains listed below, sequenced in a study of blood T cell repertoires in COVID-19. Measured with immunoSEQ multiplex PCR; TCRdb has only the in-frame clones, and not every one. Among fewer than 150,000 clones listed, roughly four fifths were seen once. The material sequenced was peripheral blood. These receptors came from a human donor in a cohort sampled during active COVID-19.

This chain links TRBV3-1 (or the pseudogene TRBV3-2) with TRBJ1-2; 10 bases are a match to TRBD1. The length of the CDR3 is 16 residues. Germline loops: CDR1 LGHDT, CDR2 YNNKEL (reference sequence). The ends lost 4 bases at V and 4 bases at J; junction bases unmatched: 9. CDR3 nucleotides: TGTGCCAGCAGCCGAAAGCTGGGACAGGGGACCTATGGCTACACCTTC. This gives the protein CASSRKLGQGTYGYTF.

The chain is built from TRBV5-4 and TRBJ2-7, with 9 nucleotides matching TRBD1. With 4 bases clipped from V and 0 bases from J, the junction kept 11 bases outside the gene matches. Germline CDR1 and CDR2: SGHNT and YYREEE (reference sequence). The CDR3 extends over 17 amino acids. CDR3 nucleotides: TGTGCCAGCAGCGGGGGCGTGGGACAGGGCCTCTCCTACGAGCAGTACTTC. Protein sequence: CASSGGVGQGLSYEQYF. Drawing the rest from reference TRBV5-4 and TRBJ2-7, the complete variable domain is ETGVTQSPTHLIKTRGQQVTLRCSSQSGHNTVSWYQQALGQGPQFIFQYYREEENGRGNFPPRFSGLQFPNYSSELNVNALELDDSALYLCASSGGVGQGLSYEQYFGPGTRLTVT.

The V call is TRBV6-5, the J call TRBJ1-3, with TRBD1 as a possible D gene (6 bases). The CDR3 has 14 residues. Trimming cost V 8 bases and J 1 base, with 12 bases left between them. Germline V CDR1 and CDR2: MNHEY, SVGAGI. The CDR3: CASAEGGSGNTIYF. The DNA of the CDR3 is TGTGCCAGCGCCGAAGGGGGATCTGGAAACACCATATATTTT.

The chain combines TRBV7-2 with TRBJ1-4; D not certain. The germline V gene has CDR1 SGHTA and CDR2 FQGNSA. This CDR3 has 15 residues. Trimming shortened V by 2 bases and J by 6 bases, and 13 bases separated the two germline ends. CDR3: CASSLSGVRDEKLFF. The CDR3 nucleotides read TGTGCCAGCAGCTTAAGCGGCGTTAGGGATGAAAAACTGTTTTTT.

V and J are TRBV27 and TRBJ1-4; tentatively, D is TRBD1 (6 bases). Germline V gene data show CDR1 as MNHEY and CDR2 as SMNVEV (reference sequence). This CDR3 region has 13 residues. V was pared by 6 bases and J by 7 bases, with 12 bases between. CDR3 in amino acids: CASRLAGAEKLFF. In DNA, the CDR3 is TGTGCCAGCAGATTGGCAGGGGCTGAAAAACTGTTTTTT.

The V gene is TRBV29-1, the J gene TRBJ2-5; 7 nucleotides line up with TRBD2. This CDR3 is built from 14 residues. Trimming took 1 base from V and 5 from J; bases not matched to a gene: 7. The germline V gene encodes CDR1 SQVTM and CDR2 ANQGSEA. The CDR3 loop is CSVEVVRRGETQYF. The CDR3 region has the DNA TGCAGCGTTGAAGTAGTTCGGCGGGGGGAGACCCAGTACTTC.

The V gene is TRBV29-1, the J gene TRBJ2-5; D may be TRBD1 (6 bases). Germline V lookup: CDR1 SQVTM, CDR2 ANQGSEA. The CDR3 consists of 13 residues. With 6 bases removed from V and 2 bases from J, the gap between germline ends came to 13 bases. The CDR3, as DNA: TGCAGCGTACCCGGCAGGGGACAAGAGACCCAGTACTTC. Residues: CSVPGRGQETQYF.

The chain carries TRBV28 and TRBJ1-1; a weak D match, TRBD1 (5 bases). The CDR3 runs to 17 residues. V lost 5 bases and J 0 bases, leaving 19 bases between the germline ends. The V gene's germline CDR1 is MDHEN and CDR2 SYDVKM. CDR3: CASSGRRSGNLNTEAFF. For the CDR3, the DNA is TGTGCCAGCAGTGGCAGACGATCAGGGAACTTGAACACTGAAGCTTTCTTT. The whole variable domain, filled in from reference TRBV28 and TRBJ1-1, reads DVKVTQSSRYLVKRTGEKVFLECVQDMDHENMFWYRQDPGLGLRLIYFSYDVKMKEKGDIPEGYSVSREKKERFSLILESASTNQTSMYLCASSGRRSGNLNTEAFFGQGTRLTVV.

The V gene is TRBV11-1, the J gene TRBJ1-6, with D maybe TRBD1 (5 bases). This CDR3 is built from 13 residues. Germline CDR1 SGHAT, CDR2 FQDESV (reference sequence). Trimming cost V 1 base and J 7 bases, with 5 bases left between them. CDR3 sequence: CASSLEGNSPLHF. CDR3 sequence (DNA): TGTGCCAGCAGCTTAGAGGGGAATTCACCCCTCCACTTT.

CDR3 sequence (DNA): TGTGCCAGCAGCCCAAAACAGGGTTCCTACGAGCAGTACTTC. Its translation: CASSPKQGSYEQYF. This chain uses TRBV6-5 with TRBJ2-7; D is possibly TRBD1 (6 bases). The CDR3 sequence is 14 residues long. The germline V gene has CDR1 MNHEY and CDR2 SVGAGI. V lost 6 bases to trimming and J lost 1 base, with 13 bases between them.

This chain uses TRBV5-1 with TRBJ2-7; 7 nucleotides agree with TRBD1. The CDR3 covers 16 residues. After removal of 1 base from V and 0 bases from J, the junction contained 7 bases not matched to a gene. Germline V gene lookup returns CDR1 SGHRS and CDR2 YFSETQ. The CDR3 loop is CASSLYGQVDSYEQYF. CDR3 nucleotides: TGCGCCAGCAGCTTGTACGGACAGGTCGACTCCTACGAGCAGTACTTC.

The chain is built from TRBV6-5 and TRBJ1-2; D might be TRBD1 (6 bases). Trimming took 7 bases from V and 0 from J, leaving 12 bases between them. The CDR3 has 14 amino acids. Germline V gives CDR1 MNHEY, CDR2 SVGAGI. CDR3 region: CASTTGSTNYGYTF. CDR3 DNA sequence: TGTGCCAGCACCACAGGGTCCACTAACTATGGCTACACCTTC.

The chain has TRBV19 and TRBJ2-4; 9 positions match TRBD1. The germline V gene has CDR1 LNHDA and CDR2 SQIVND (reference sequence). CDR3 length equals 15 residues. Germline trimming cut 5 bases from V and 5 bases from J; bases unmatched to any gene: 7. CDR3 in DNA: TGTGCCAGTAGTCACCGGGACAGGGACCAAAACATTCAGTACTTC. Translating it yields CASSHRDRDQNIQYF.

CDR3 bases: TGTGCCAGCAGATCCCTGGACTACAACACTGAAGCTTTCTTT. Translating gives CASRSLDYNTEAFF. This rearrangement joins TRBV28 to TRBJ1-1; no clear D. Deletions cut 6 bases from V and 2 bases from J, with 13 bases between. The germline gives CDR1 MDHEN, CDR2 SYDVKM. The CDR3 covers 14 residues.